Sequencing of this TCR beta chain was carried out in a study of human T cells and chemical hapten exposure. Time point: patch test 2, 6 weeks after DPC sensitization. Described treatment: therapeutic diphenylcyclopropenone sensitization with weekly scalp DPC. Every donor had alopecia and was 18 to 70 years old; all were suitable for DPC. V was clipped by 4 bases and J by 4 bases; unmatched bases: 6. The CDR3 has 16 residues. Germline V CDR1 and CDR2: SGHRS, YFSETQ. This clonotype was seen repeatedly, ten times or more. TCRdb reprocessed the RACE reads via MiXCR and lists one record per CDR3 protein. The sample comprises about 69,000 distinct CDR3 sequences, 10% of which are singletons, and 6.8% rests with the top ten.

The sequences come from whole blood, collected in connection with sensitization to the hapten diphenylcyclopropenone (DPC). V and J are TRBV5-1 and TRBJ2-3; 13 positions agree with TRBD2. This TCR came from a woman aged 45-65 years with alopecia areata. Some clones in this sample may be carry-over from other donors' samples. The DNA for the CDR3 is TGCGCCAGCAGCCCATCACTAGCGGGAGGGTCAGATACGCAGTATTTT. Amino acid sequence: CASSPSLAGGSDTQYF.